This is a list of T cell receptor beta chains from one sample in a study of OX40 agonist ivuxolimab in advanced cancers. The assay was immunoSEQ multiplex PCR, and TCRdb's table has in-frame clones only and misses some. The sample holds 80,000 to 100,000 clones, less than 95% seen once. Sequencing was performed on CD4+ or CD8+ T cells sorted from blood, taken in a trial of the OX40 agonist ivuxolimab. The source is an adult with an advanced solid tumor such as melanoma, head and neck, liver or kidney cancer. Each CDR3 is given with its conserved first and last residue. D genes are given only for firm matches. Not all rows give a size; the values are once, few, many and, for expanded clones, a class.

clone_size j_call cdr3_length v_call d_call cdr3_aa cdr3_nt
- TRBJ1-4 14 TRBV7-2 - CASSLEVINEKLFF TGTGCCAGCAGCTTAGAAGTAATTAATGAAAAACTGTTTTTT
- TRBJ2-1 15 TRBV18 TRBD1 CASSPGQGSYNEQFF TGTGCCAGCTCACCGGGACAGGGGTCCTACAATGAGCAGTTCTTC
- TRBJ2-7 13 TRBV2 TRBD1 CASSWTGDYEQYF TGTGCCAGCAGTTGGACAGGGGACTACGAGCAGTACTTC
- TRBJ2-7 16 TRBV27 - CASRFRGGGPPYEQYF TGTGCCAGCAGGTTTCGGGGAGGGGGGCCTCCCTACGAGCAGTACTTC
- TRBJ2-1 13 TRBV30 - CAWSVGQYNEQFF TGTGCCTGGAGTGTAGGCCAGTACAATGAGCAGTTCTTC
- TRBJ1-1 11 TRBV11-3 - CASGFDTEAFF TGTGCCAGCGGTTTTGACACTGAAGCTTTCTTT
- TRBJ2-1 12 TRBV4-2 - CASSPNRVEQFF TGTGCCAGCAGCCCGAATCGAGTTGAGCAGTTCTTC
- TRBJ2-5 15 TRBV11-3 TRBD1 CASRQGTGRQETQYF TGTGCCAGCAGGCAAGGGACAGGGAGGCAAGAGACCCAGTACTTC
- TRBJ2-5 17 TRBV5-1 - CASSKPTAGLWGETQYF TGCGCCAGCAGCAAACCCACGGCAGGGTTGTGGGGGGAGACCCAGTACTTC
few TRBJ2-7 15 TRBV7-8 - CASSLEAGMTYEQYF TGTGCCAGCAGCTTAGAGGCGGGAATGACCTACGAGCAGTACTTC
- TRBJ2-1 15 TRBV5-1 TRBD2 CASSFAPREGNEQFF TGCGCCAGCAGCTTCGCGCCCAGGGAGGGGAATGAGCAGTTCTTC
- TRBJ2-5 16 TRBV5-8 - CASSYGLGSTQETQYF TGTGCCAGCAGCTACGGGTTGGGGAGTACACAAGAGACCCAGTACTTC
- TRBJ1-3 16 TRBV5-4 - CASSYGTPEGGNTIYF TGTGCCAGCAGCTATGGGACGCCCGAAGGAGGAAACACCATATATTTT
- TRBJ1-5 13 TRBV4-2 - CASSRQRDQPQHF TGTGCCAGCAGCCGCCAGAGGGATCAGCCCCAGCATTTT
- TRBJ1-5 15 TRBV19 - CASSISGQIDQPQHF TGTGCCAGTAGTATAAGCGGGCAGATTGATCAGCCCCAGCATTTT
- TRBJ1-1 14 TRBV7-2 TRBD1 CASSYTGGSTEAFF TGTGCCAGCAGCTATACAGGGGGGAGCACTGAAGCTTTCTTT
- TRBJ2-2 15 TRBV11-3 - CASSGHLVDTGELFF TGTGCCAGCTCCGGACACCTCGTTGACACCGGGGAGCTGTTTTTT
- TRBJ1-3 16 TRBV5-1 - CASSPGDGFGGNTIYF TGCGCCAGCAGCCCCGGAGACGGATTCGGTGGAAACACCATATATTTT
once TRBJ1-3 16 TRBV12-5 - CASGLVRDGAGNTIYF TGTGCTAGTGGTTTGGTACGCGACGGGGCTGGAAACACCATATATTTT
- TRBJ2-2 15 TRBV7-8 - CASRDAASVGGELFF TGTGCCAGCAGGGATGCTGCTAGCGTCGGCGGGGAGCTGTTTTTT
- TRBJ1-4 19 TRBV7-9 TRBD1 CASSDRTGDLIATNEKLFF TGTGCCAGCAGCGACCGGACAGGGGACCTCATCGCAACTAATGAAAAACTGTTTTTT
- TRBJ2-5 11 TRBV18 - CASSPEETQYF TGTGCCAGCTCACCCGAAGAGACCCAGTACTTC
- TRBJ2-4 15 TRBV11-1 TRBD2 CASSGSGRMNDIQYF TGTGCCAGCAGCGGCAGCGGGAGGATGAACGACATTCAGTACTTC
- TRBJ2-7 16 TRBV7-6 - CASSLQGPSGFYEQYF TGTGCCAGCAGCTTACAAGGGCCCTCCGGGTTCTACGAGCAGTACTTC
once TRBJ2-5 15 TRBV19 TRBD1 CASGGQGASRETQYF TGTGCCAGTGGGGGACAGGGGGCGAGTAGAGAGACCCAGTACTTC
- TRBJ1-3 18 TRBV7-2 TRBD1 CASSLSKAGGISGNTIYF TGTGCCAGCAGCTTATCAAAGGCAGGGGGCATCTCTGGAAACACCATATATTTT
- TRBJ2-2 12 TRBV30 - CAWSTAPGELFF TGTGCCTGGAGTACAGCACCCGGGGAGCTGTTTTTT
- TRBJ2-3 17 TRBV18 TRBD1 CASSPQQGARGSDTQYF TGTGCCAGCTCACCCCAACAGGGGGCGAGGGGTTCAGATACGCAGTATTTT
- TRBJ2-3 12 TRBV19 - CATTGNTDTQYF TGTGCCACCACCGGGAACACAGATACGCAGTATTTT
- TRBJ2-2 19 TRBV5-6 TRBD2 CASSLRLGLAGVRTGELFF TGTGCCAGCAGCTTGAGACTAGGACTAGCGGGAGTGCGCACCGGGGAGCTGTTTTTT
- TRBJ2-2 16 TRBV10-3 TRBD2 CAISSSGGSNTGELFF TGTGCCATCAGTAGCTCGGGAGGGTCGAACACCGGGGAGCTGTTTTTT
- TRBJ2-1 15 TRBV30 TRBD2 CACQLGLAGNNEQFF TGTGCCTGTCAGCTAGGACTAGCGGGTAACAATGAGCAGTTCTTC
- TRBJ1-3 14 TRBV5-6 - CASSLARAGNTIYF TGTGCCAGCAGCTTGGCGAGGGCTGGAAACACCATATATTTT
once TRBJ2-1 16 TRBV11-2 - CASSQIRGRHNFEQFF TGTGCCAGCAGCCAGATAAGGGGCCGGCACAATTTTGAGCAGTTCTTC
- TRBJ1-3 14 TRBV2 - CASSRGSSGNTIYF TGTGCCAGCAGTAGGGGTTCGTCTGGAAACACCATATATTTT